This TCR beta chain was profiled in a study of vaccination and CD4 T cells after COVID-19. About the study: Either a CEFX pool, an HIV-1 Nef pool, or no peptide was added to control cultures.

Treatment noted: roughly 10-day PBMC culture with coronavirus spike peptide pools or control peptides (ViraFEST assay). With roughly 10 ug/ml peptide pools and roughly 10 IU/ml IL-2, PBMCs were cultured at a few million per well. Fresh IL-2 medium replaced half the culture medium on days 3 and 7. There are 15 residues in the CDR3. Trimming stripped 6 bases from V and 0 bases from J, with 14 bases between. Germline V gives CDR1 MDHEN, CDR2 SYDVKM. Cultured CD4+ T-cell DNA underwent Oncomine TCR Beta short-read sequencing. MiXCR, run by TCRdb on the PCR reads, gives a single entry per CDR3 protein. This sample has just under 20,000 distinct CDR3 sequences; about 56% occur once, and the top ten carry roughly 10%. Concerning this clonotype: Its antigen is currently unknown.

The genes are TRBV28 and TRBJ1-2, with a possible D match to TRBD1 (5 bases). The clonotype comes from a human donor who had recovered from COVID-19. The sequenced sample was CD4+ T cells from blood, cultured in vitro. CDR3 bases: TGTGCCAGCAGACAAGGACACTCAGCTAACTATGGCTACACCTTC. Residues: CASRQGHSANYGYTF.